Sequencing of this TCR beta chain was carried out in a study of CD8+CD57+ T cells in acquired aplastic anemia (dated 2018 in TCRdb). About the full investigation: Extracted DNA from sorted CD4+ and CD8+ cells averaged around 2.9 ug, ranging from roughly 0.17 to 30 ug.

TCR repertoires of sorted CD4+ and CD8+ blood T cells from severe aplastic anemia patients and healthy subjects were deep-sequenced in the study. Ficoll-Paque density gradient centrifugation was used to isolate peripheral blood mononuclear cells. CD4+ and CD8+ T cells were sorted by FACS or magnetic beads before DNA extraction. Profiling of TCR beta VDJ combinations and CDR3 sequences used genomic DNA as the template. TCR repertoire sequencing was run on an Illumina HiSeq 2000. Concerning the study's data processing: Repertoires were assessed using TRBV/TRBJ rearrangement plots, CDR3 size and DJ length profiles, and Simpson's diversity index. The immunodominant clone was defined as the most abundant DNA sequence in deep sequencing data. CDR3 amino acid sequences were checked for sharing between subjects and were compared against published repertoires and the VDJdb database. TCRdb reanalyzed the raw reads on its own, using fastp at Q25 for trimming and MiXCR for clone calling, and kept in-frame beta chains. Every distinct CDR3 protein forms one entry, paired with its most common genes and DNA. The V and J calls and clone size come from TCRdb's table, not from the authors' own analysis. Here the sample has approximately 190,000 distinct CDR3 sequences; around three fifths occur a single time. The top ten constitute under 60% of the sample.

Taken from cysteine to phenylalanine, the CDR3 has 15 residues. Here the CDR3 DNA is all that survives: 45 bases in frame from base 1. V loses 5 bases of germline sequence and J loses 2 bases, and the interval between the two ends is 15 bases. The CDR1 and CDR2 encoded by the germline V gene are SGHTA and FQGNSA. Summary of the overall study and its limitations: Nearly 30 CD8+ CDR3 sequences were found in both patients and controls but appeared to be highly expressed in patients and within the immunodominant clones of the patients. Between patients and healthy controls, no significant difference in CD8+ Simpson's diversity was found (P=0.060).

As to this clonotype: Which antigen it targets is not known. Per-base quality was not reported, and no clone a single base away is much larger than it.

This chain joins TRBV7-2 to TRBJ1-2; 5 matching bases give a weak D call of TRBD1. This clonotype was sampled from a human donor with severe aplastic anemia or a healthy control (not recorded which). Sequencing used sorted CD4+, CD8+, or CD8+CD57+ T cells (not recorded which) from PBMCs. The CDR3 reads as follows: CASSPGSGTNYGYTF. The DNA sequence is TGTGCCAGCAGCCCCGGGTCAGGGACCAACTATGGCTACACCTTC.